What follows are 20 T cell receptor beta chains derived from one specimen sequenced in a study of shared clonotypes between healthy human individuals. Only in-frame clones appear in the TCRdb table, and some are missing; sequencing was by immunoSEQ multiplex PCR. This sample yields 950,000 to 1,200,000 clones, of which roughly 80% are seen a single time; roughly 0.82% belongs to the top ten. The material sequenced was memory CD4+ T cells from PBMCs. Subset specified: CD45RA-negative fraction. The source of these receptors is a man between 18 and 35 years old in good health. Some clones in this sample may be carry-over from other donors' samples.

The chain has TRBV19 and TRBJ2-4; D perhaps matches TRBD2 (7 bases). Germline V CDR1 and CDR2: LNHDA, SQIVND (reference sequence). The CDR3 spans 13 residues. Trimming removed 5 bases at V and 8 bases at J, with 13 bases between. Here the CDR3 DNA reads TGTGCCAGTAGTGGGGGGGCCGGGGACATTCAGTACTTC. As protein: CASSGGAGDIQYF.

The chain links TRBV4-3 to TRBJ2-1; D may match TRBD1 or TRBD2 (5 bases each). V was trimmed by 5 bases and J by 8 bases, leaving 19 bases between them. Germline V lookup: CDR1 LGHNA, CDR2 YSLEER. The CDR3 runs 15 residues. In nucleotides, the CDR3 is TGCGCCAGCAGCACCTCCGGGGCCCAGTGGGATGAGCAGTTCTTC. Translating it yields CASSTSGAQWDEQFF.

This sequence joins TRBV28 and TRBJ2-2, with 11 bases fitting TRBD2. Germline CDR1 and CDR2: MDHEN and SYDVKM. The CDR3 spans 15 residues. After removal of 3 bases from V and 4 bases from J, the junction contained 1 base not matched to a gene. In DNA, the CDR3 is TGTGCCAGCAGTTTGACTAGCGGGACCACCGGGGAGCTGTTTTTT. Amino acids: CASSLTSGTTGELFF.

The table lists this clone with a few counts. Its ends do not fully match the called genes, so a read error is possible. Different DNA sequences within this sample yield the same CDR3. The DNA of the CDR3 is TGCAGCGCCTCGACAGGGGGAACAGATACGCAGTATTTC. Translated, it gives CSASTGGTDTQYF. The J gene is TRBJ2-3, the V gene TRBV29-1; 9 nucleotides align to TRBD1. Germline CDR1 SQVTM, CDR2 ANQGSEA. The CDR3 consists of 13 residues.

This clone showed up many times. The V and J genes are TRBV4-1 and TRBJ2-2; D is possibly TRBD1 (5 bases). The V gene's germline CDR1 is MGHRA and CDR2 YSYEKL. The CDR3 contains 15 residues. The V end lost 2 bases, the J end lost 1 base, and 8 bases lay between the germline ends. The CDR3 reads CASSQQTVNTGELFF. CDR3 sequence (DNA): TGCGCCAGCAGCCAACAGACAGTGAACACCGGGGAGCTGTTTTTT.

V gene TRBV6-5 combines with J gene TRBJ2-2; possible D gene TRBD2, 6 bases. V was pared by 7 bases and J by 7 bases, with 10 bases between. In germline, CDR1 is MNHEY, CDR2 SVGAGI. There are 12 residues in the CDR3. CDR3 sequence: CASKEGYGELFF. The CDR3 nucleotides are TGTGCCAGCAAGGAGGGGTACGGGGAGCTGTTTTTT.

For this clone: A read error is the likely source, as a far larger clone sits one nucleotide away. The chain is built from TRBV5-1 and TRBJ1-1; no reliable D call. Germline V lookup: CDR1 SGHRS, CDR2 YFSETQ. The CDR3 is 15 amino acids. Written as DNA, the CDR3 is TGCGCCAGCAGCTGGGCGGTTGACGGCCTGTCTGAAGCTTTATTT. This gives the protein CASSWAVDGLSEALF. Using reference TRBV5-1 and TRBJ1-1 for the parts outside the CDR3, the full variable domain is KAGVTQTPRYLIKTRGQQVTLSCSPISGHRSVSWYQQTPGQGLQFLFEYFSETQRNKGNFPGRFSGRQFSNSRSEMNVSTLELGDSALYLCASSWAVDGLSEALFGQGTRLTVV.

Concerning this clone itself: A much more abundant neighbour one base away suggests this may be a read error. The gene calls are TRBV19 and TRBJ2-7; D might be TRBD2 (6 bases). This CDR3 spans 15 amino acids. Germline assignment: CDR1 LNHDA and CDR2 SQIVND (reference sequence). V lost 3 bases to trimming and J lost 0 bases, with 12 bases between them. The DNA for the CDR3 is TGTGCCAGTAGTATGACTAGAGGGTCCTCCTACGAGCAGTACTTC. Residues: CASSMTRGSSYEQYF. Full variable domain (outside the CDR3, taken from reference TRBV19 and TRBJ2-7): DGGITQSPKYLFRKEGQNVTLSCEQNLNHDAMYWYRQDPGQGLRLIYYSQIVNDFQKGDIAEGYSVSREKKESFPLTVTSAQKNPTAFYLCASSMTRGSSYEQYFGPGTRLTVT.

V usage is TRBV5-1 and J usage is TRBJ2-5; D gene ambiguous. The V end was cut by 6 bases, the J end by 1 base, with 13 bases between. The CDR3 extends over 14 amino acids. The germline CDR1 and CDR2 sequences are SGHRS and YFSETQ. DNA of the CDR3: TGCGCCAGCACCAGATTGGGCTCCCAAGAGACCCAGTACTTC. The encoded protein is CASTRLGSQETQYF.

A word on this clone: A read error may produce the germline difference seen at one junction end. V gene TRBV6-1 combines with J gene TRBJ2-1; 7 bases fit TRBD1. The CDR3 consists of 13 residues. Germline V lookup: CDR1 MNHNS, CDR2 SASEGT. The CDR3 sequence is CAGKRGQGQKSVF. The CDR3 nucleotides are TGTGCCGGCAAAAGGGGCCAGGGACAGAAGTCGGTCTTC.

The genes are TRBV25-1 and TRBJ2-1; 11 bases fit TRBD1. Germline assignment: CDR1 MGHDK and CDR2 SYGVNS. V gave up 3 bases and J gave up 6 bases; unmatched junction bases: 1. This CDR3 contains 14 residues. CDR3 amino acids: CASSEGQGVNEQFF. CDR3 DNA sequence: TGTGCCAGCAGTGAGGGACAGGGGGTCAATGAGCAGTTCTTC.

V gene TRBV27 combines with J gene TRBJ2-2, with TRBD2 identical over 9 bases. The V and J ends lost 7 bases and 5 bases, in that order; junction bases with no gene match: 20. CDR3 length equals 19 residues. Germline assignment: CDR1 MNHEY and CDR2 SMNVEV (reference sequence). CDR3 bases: TGTGCCAGCACCAAACTCGGTAGCGGGAGATCAAGAGGTACCGGGGAGCTGTTTTTT. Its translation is CASTKLGSGRSRGTGELFF.

CDR3 protein: CASSSDRGGSYEQYF. CDR3 nucleotide sequence: TGTGCCAGCAGCTCAGACAGGGGGGGCTCCTACGAGCAGTACTTC. The chain joins TRBV7-9 to TRBJ2-7; 9 bases align to TRBD1. Germline CDR1 reads SEHNR; CDR2 reads FQNEAQ (reference sequence). Trimming removed 4 bases from V and 0 bases from J; junction bases left unmatched: 4. This CDR3 is built from 15 residues.

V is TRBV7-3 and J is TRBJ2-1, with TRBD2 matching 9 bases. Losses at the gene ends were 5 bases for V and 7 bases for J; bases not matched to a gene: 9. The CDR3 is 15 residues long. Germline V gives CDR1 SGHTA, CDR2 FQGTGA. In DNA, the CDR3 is TGTGCCAGCAGCCCCGGGACTAGCCGGTTAAATGAGCAGTTCTTC. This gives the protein CASSPGTSRLNEQFF.

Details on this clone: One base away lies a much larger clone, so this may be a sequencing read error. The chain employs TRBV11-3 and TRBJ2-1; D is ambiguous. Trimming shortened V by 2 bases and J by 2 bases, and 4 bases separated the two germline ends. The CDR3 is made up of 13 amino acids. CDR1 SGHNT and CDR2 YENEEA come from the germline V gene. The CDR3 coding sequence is TGTGCCAGCAGCTTAAATGCCTACAATGAGCAGTTCTTC. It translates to CASSLNAYNEQFF.

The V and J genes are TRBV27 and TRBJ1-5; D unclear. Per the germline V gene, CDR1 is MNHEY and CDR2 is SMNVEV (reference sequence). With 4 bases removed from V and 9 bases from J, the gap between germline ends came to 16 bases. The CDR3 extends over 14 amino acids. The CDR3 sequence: CASSSTDRLGPQHF. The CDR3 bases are TGTGCCAGCAGTTCTACGGACCGTTTGGGGCCCCAGCATTTT.

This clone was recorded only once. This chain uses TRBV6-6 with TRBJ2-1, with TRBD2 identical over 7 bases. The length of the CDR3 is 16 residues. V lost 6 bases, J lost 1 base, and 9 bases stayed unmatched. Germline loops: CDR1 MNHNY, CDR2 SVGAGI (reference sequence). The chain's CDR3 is CASSAGTTSSYNEQFF. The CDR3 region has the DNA TGTGCCAGCAGCGCCGGGACTACGTCGTCCTACAATGAGCAGTTCTTC.

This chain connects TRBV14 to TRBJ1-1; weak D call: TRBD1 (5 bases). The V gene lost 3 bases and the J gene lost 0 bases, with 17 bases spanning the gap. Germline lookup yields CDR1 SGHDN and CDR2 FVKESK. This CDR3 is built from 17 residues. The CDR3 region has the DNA TGTGCCAGCAGCCATGGTATGTGGGGGAGCCTGAACACTGAAGCTTTCTTT. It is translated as CASSHGMWGSLNTEAFF.

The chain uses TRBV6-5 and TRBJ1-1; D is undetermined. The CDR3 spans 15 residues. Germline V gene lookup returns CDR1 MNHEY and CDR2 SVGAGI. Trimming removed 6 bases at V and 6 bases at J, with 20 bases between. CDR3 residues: CASSRENPRVAEAFF. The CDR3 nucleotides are TGTGCCAGCAGCCGGGAGAATCCTAGGGTCGCTGAAGCTTTCTTT.

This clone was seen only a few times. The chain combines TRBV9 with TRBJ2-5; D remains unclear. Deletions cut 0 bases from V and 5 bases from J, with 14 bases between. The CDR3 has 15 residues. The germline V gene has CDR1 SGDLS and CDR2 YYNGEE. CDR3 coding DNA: TGTGCCAGCAGCGTAGATGCCCGTCACGGGGAGACCCAGTACTTC. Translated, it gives CASSVDARHGETQYF.